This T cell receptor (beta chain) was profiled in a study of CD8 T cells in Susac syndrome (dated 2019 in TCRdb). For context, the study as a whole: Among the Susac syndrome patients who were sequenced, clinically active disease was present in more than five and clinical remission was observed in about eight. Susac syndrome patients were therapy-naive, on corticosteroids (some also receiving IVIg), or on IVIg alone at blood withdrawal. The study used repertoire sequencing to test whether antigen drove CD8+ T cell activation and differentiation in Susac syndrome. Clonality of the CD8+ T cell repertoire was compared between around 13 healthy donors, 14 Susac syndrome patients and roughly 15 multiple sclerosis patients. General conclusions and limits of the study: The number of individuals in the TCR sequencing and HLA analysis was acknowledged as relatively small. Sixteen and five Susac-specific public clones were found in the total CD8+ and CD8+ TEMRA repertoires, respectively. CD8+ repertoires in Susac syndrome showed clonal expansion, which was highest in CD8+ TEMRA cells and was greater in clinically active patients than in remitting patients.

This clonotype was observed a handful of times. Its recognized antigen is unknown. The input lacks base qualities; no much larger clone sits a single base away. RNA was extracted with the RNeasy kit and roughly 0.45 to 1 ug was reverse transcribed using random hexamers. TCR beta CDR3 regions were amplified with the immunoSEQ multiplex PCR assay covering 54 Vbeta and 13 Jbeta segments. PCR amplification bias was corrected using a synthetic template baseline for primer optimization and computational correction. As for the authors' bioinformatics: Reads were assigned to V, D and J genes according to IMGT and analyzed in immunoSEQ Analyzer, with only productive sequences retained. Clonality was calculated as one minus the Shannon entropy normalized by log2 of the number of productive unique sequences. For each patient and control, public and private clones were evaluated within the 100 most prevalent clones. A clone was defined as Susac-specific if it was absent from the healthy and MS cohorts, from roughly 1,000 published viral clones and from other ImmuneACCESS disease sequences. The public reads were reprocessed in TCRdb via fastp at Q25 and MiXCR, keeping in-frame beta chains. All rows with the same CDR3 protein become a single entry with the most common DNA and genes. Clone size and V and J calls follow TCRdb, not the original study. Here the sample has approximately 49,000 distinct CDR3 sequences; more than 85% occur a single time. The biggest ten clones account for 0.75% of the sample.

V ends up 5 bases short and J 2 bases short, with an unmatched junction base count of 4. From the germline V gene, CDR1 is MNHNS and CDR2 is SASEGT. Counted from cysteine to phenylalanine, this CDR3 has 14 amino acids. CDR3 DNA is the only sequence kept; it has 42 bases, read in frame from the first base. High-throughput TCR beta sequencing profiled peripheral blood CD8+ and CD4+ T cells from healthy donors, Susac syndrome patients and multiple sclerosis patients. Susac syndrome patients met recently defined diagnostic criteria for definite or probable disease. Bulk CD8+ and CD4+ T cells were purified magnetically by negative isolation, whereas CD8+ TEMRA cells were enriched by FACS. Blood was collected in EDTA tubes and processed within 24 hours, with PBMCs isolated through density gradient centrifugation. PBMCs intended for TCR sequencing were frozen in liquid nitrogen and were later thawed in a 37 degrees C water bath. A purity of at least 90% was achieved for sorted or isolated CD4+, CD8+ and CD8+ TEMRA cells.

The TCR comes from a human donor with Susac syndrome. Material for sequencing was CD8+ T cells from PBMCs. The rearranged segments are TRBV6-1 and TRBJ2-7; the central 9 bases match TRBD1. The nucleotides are TGTGCCAGCAGTCTCGGGACAGGGACCTACGAGCAGTACTTC. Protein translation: CASSLGTGTYEQYF.